This T cell receptor beta chain is drawn from a study of blood T cell repertoires in COVID-19 (dated by TCRdb to 2020 to 2021). For the wider study: The collaborator samples originated in the United States, Italy and Spain and spanned the acute and convalescent phases of COVID-19. The repertoires were released in a freely available public database meant as a resource for research on the immune response to SARS-CoV-2. Where available, HLA class I and class II types were taken from metadata supplied by the sample provider and were not determined by assay-based typing. A de-identified subject ID, COVID-19 status, age in years and sex were almost always included in the sample metadata. The samples were drawn from two sources: the first 160 participants of the ongoing ImmuneRACE study, and approximately 1,300 subjects contributed by 6 global collaborators. Deeply sampled blood TCRbeta repertoires from subjects exposed to, actively infected with, or recovered from COVID-19 were included in the dataset. The prospective study material was composed of cDNA or gDNA derived from T cells, B-cell-depleted T cells, or PBMCs.

As to this clone: No cognate antigen has been identified for it. Base quality data are lacking; no much larger clone is found one base away.

TCRbeta CDR3 regions were amplified from genomic DNA by means of the immunoSEQ Assay, a bias-controlled multiplex PCR. For the original study's pipeline: Nucleated cell counts per sample were estimated from amplification of reference gene primers within the assay. To quantify the absolute abundance of each unique TCRbeta CDR3 rearrangement, sequence reads were collapsed and filtered. For each sample, productive Simpson clonality was calculated by taking the square root of Simpson's diversity index across productive rearrangements. Here the immuneACCESS table is served through TCRdb, limited to in-frame sequences with V and J called. Missing clones are a known gap in these copies; in checked studies unresolved V genes cover under half, and the rest lacks a known reason. From that table come the V and J calls and clone size; the DNA was used to work out D and trimming. For this sample the table gives fewer than 70,000 clones, of which about 90% were detected only once. 15% to 20% of the sample belongs to the ten largest clones.

The germline V gene encodes CDR1 SGHTA and CDR2 FQGNSA. The CDR3, cysteine through phenylalanine, is 14 amino acids long. Only the CDR3 portion is preserved as DNA: 42 bases, with reading frame beginning at the first base. Cut back by 5 bases and 1 base, the V and J ends lie 12 bases apart. The study at large found these results: How much clinical and demographic metadata was included differed by source and by participant, and the metadata was provided uncurated.

One collaborating source in Seattle enrolled patients while the patients were actively infected and followed the patients over time throughout the course of disease. Collaborating institutions collected whole blood in K2EDTA tubes following their own protocols. For TCRbeta analysis, collaborators shipped samples in one of three forms: frozen whole blood, isolated PBMCs, or DNA extracted from either of those sample types. This TCR derives from a man aged 35 to 55 with COVID-19, enrolled during active disease. Sequenced material: peripheral blood. The chain uses TRBV7-2 and TRBJ2-7; the D gene is unclear. The CDR3 region has the sequence CASSPRLRSYEQYF. The nucleotide sequence is given as TGTGCCAGCAGCCCCCGACTTCGATCCTACGAGCAGTACTTC.